The clone carrying this T cell receptor (beta chain) came up many times. What it binds is unknown. This CDR3 is built from 18 residues. Germline assignment: CDR1 MGHRA and CDR2 YSYEKL. With 3 bases clipped from V and 3 bases from J, the junction kept 16 bases outside the gene matches. The source of the sample is a study of T cells in Graves' hyperthyroidism and ophthalmopathy. Regarding the study as a whole: A model of 13 V-J pairs discriminated ophthalmopathy from stable hyperthyroidism.

RNA transcripts were the template for amplifying TCR beta CDR3 regions. A first-round RT-PCR of the TCR CDR3 used the HTBI primer set. A single record per CDR3 protein comes from TCRdb applying MiXCR to the multiplex PCR reads. The sample lists 200,000 to 250,000 distinct CDR3 sequences; around 24% were seen once. In the ophthalmopathy cohort, Clinical Activity Score was at least 3, NOSPECS grade at least 4, and duration under 3 months. Uncontrolled infection, other autoimmune disease, pregnancy or lactation excluded patients. Out of over 7.5 ml of fresh peripheral blood came the PBMCs. Sequenced material: blood. This TCR was recovered from a woman between 40 and 55 years old with Graves' ophthalmopathy. This chain joins TRBV4-1 and TRBJ1-1; 7 bases are shared with TRBD1. The CDR3 loop is CASSHGTTGAGSDTEAFF. CDR3 sequence (DNA): TGCGCCAGCAGCCACGGTACCACAGGGGCGGGCAGTGACACTGAAGCTTTCTTT.